The 21 T cell receptor beta chains reported below all come from one sample, sequenced in a study of cytomegalovirus exposure and HLA in healthy donors (dated by TCRdb to 2017 to 2019). Receptor libraries were prepared by the immunoSEQ multiplex PCR assay. For the multiplex PCR, a mixture combining 60 forward primers for TCR Vbeta segments and 13 reverse primers for TCR Jbeta segments was used. This immuneACCESS table, as held by TCRdb, lists in-frame sequences with V and J called but not all clones. Of the missing ones, under half trace to an unresolved V gene in checked studies; the others have no known cause. For this sample the table gives 100,000 to 150,000 clones, of which 60% to 85% were detected only once. The ten largest account for around 2.7% of the sample. Sequenced input: PBMCs. The receptor set was obtained from a woman in her 40s in good health and CMV-seropositive.

This chain uses TRBV4-1 with TRBJ1-4; D is undetermined. Per the germline V gene, CDR1 is MGHRA and CDR2 is YSYEKL. This CDR3 is 15 amino acids long. V shed 0 bases and J shed 7 bases, with 12 bases lying between them. The DNA of the CDR3 is TGCGCCAGCAGCCAAGAGACCACGTCGGGTGAAAAACTGTTTTTT. This encodes CASSQETTSGEKLFF.

CDR3 region: CASSEQGRGTDTQYF. The CDR3 DNA is TGTGCCAGCAGTGAACAGGGGCGAGGCACAGATACGCAGTATTTT. The chain has TRBV25-1 and TRBJ2-3; D may be TRBD1 (6 bases). Germline V CDR1 and CDR2: MGHDK, SYGVNS. Trimming cost V 2 bases and J 1 base, with 10 bases left between them. This CDR3 is 15 amino acids long.

The count of this clone is one. The chain couples TRBV7-8 to TRBJ2-5; no firm D call. The CDR3 is made up of 13 amino acids. From germline, CDR1 is SGHVS and CDR2 FQNEAQ. The V end was cut by 2 bases, the J end by 2 bases, with 6 bases between. In DNA form, the CDR3 reads TGTGCCAGCAGCTTAAACATACAAGAGACCCAGTACTTC. It specifies CASSLNIQETQYF. Combining the CDR3 with reference TRBV7-8 and TRBJ2-5 gives the whole variable domain GAGVSQSPRYKVAKRGQDVALRCDPISGHVSLFWYQQALGQGPEFLTYFQNEAQLDKSGLPSDRFFAERPEGSVSTLKIQRTQQEDSAVYLCASSLNIQETQYFGPGTRLLVL.

The chain has TRBV10-3 and TRBJ2-3; 9 bases agree with TRBD2. Germline CDR1 ENHRY, CDR2 SYGVKD. CDR3 length equals 14 residues. Trimming at V came to 4 bases and at J to 5 bases, leaving 4 bases not matched to a gene. The CDR3 sequence: CAISVAGGGDTQYF. In nucleotides, the CDR3 is TGTGCCATCAGTGTGGCGGGGGGGGGAGATACGCAGTATTTT.

This clone occurred a few times. The rearrangement joins TRBV2 to TRBJ1-5; 7 nucleotides align to TRBD1. The V and J ends lost 6 bases and 6 bases, in that order; junction bases with no gene match: 5. CDR3 length: 13 residues. Germline loops: CDR1 SNHLY, CDR2 FYNNEI. The CDR3 bases are TGTGCCAGCAGGGAGGGGGCAAGTCAGCCCCAGCATTTT. Translating gives CASREGASQPQHF.

This clone was counted a single time. J is TRBJ2-1 and V is TRBV7-6; weak D call: TRBD1 (5 bases). The CDR3 consists of 14 residues. V dropped 5 bases and J dropped 10 bases, with 18 bases sitting between them. Germline CDR1 is SGHVS and CDR2 is FNYEAQ. CDR3 in amino acids: CASSQGLGGLEQFF. The DNA of the CDR3 is TGTGCCAGCAGCCAGGGCCTCGGCGGCCTCGAGCAGTTCTTC.

The count of this clone is one. This chain links TRBV19 with TRBJ2-5; 16 bases match TRBD2. This CDR3 has 16 amino acids. Germline CDR1 reads LNHDA; CDR2 reads SQIVND (reference sequence). After removal of 8 bases from V and 2 bases from J, the junction contained 5 bases not matched to a gene. The CDR3: CASAKGLAGGQETQYF. CDR3 DNA sequence: TGTGCCAGTGCCAAGGGACTAGCGGGAGGGCAAGAGACCCAGTACTTC.

The V call is TRBV25-1, the J call TRBJ1-2; TRBD1 matches 8 bases. The CDR3 consists of 13 residues. CDR1 is MGHDK and CDR2 is SYGVNS in the germline V gene. J gave up 4 bases and V 10 bases, and 8 bases lay outside the gene matches. Written as DNA, the CDR3 is TGTGCCACCCTTATAACAGGGGGCTATGGCTACACCTTC. Amino acids: CATLITGGYGYTF.

The rearrangement uses TRBV6-5 and TRBJ2-7; D might be TRBD2 (5 bases). Germline CDR1 and CDR2: MNHEY and SVGAGI. Deletions cut 0 bases from V and 4 bases from J, with 7 bases between. The CDR3 runs to 13 residues. This CDR3 is CASSYSRGYEQYF. CDR3 coding DNA: TGTGCCAGCAGTTACTCACGCGGGTACGAGCAGTACTTC.

This clone appeared a single time. This chain joins TRBV4-1 and TRBJ2-5; D uncertain. Near its end, the DNA agrees better with TRBJ2-7, so the J call may be wrong. Germline CDR1 MGHRA, CDR2 YSYEKL. CDR3 length: 15 amino acids. The chain's CDR3 is CASSPRSGYSYEQYF. The CDR3 coding sequence is TGCGCCAGCAGCCCTCGCTCAGGCTACTCCTACGAGCAGTACTTC.

V is TRBV19 and J is TRBJ2-7, with 8 bases fitting TRBD1. The trim removed 5 bases at V and 1 base at J, leaving 7 bases unmatched. The CDR3 is 15 residues long. Per the germline V gene, CDR1 is LNHDA and CDR2 is SQIVND (reference sequence). The CDR3 loop is CASSPRDRPSYEQYF. The CDR3 DNA follows: TGTGCCAGTAGTCCTCGGGACAGGCCATCCTACGAGCAGTACTTC.

The rearrangement joins TRBV7-3 to TRBJ1-6; the D is unclear. This CDR3 contains 15 residues. Deletions cut 0 bases from V and 10 bases from J, with 13 bases between. Germline CDR1 reads SGHTA; CDR2 reads FQGTGA. DNA for the CDR3: TGTGCCAGCAGCTTAACCTCATCGGCGGGGTCACCCCTCCACTTT. Translating it yields CASSLTSSAGSPLHF.

This sequence joins TRBV7-9 and TRBJ1-6, with 10 bases that match TRBD1. Germline trimming cut 5 bases from V and 7 bases from J; bases unmatched to any gene: 5. Germline loops: CDR1 SEHNR, CDR2 FQNEAQ (reference sequence). CDR3 length: 15 amino acids. The CDR3 loop reads CASSPPGQGNSPLHF. The DNA for the CDR3 is TGTGCCAGCAGCCCCCCGGGACAGGGGAATTCACCCCTCCACTTT.

Only one count was recorded for this clone. CDR3 protein: CASAPSGNQPQHF. In DNA form, the CDR3 reads TGTGCCAGCGCACCGAGCGGCAATCAGCCCCAGCATTTT. The V gene is TRBV27, the J gene TRBJ1-5; D gene ambiguous. The CDR3 has 13 amino acids. The germline gives CDR1 MNHEY, CDR2 SMNVEV (reference sequence). Trimming took off 8 bases at V and 2 bases at J, with 10 bases between the two ends.

This chain uses TRBV19 with TRBJ2-3, with D unclear. V was cut by 4 bases and J by 0 bases, with 23 bases left in between. Germline CDR1 LNHDA, CDR2 SQIVND (reference sequence). The CDR3 runs 19 residues. The CDR3 is CASSTTPHSGLGSTDTQYF. CDR3 nucleotide sequence: TGTGCCAGTAGTACTACCCCCCACTCAGGTCTGGGCAGCACAGATACGCAGTATTTT.

J is TRBJ1-2 and V is TRBV7-9; D may be TRBD1 (5 bases). V lost 5 bases and J lost 8, with 18 bases in between. Germline-derived CDR1 and CDR2 are SEHNR and FQNEAQ (reference sequence). The CDR3 sequence is 14 residues long. As DNA, the CDR3 is TGTGCCAGCAGCAAGCAGGGTGGGCCCGGCGGCTACACCTTC. This encodes CASSKQGGPGGYTF.

This clone occurred once. V is TRBV7-8 and J is TRBJ2-3; TRBD2 matches at 13 bases. Germline values: CDR1 SGHVS, CDR2 FQNEAQ. The CDR3 totals 18 residues. V shed 5 bases and J 2 bases; nucleotides not matched to a gene: 10. The CDR3 sequence is CASSVQAGTSGNTDTQYF. The CDR3 region has the DNA TGTGCCAGCAGCGTACAAGCCGGGACTAGCGGGAACACAGATACGCAGTATTTT.

This clone appeared a few times. V gene TRBV4-3 combines with J gene TRBJ2-3; 8 bases match TRBD2. This CDR3 spans 17 amino acids. Looked up from germline, CDR1 is LGHNA and CDR2 is YSLEER. The trim removed 2 bases at V and 2 bases at J, leaving 9 bases unmatched. The CDR3 sequence is CASSQYSFSGNTDTQYF. Written as DNA, the CDR3 is TGCGCCAGCAGCCAATACAGCTTTAGCGGGAACACAGATACGCAGTATTTT.

This clone showed up just a few times. The chain carries TRBV6-1 and TRBJ1-4, with D unresolved. The CDR3 totals 15 residues. CDR1 MNHNS and CDR2 SASEGT come from the germline V gene. V dropped 7 bases and J dropped 7 bases, with 19 bases sitting between them. This chain's CDR3 is CASITSWAFGEKLFF. Written as DNA, the CDR3 is TGTGCCAGCATCACCTCGTGGGCGTTTGGTGAAAAACTGTTTTTT.

The genes are TRBV5-6 and TRBJ1-2; 11 bases match TRBD1. J lost 1 base, V lost 3 bases, and 5 bases had no gene match. The germline gives CDR1 SGHDT, CDR2 YYEEEE. This CDR3 region has 16 residues. The CDR3 loop is CASSSGQGAVNYGYTF. CDR3 coding DNA: TGTGCCAGCAGCTCCGGACAGGGGGCGGTTAACTATGGCTACACCTTC. The full variable domain, in which reference TRBV5-6 and TRBJ1-2 provide the parts outside the CDR3, is DAGVTQSPTHLIKTRGQQVTLRCSPKSGHDTVSWYQQALGQGPQFIFQYYEEEERQRGNFPDRFSGHQFPNYSSELNVNALLLGDSALYLCASSSGQGAVNYGYTFGSGTRLTVV.

The chain combines TRBV6-5 with TRBJ1-1, with D hard to call. The V end lost 0 bases, the J end lost 0 bases, and 11 bases lay between the germline ends. CDR1 and CDR2 from the germline V gene are MNHEY and SVGAGI. The CDR3 contains 16 residues. The CDR3 loop is CASSYSTHILNTEAFF. The CDR3 bases are TGTGCCAGCAGTTACTCTACACACATCTTGAACACTGAAGCTTTCTTT.